This T cell receptor beta chain was identified in a study of identical twins. General study results and limits: Carriage of fewer insertions was seen in abundant cord blood beta clonotypes, whereas memory repertoires showed none.

The table lists this clonotype with many counts. The target antigen is unknown. Healthy Caucasians alone served as donors. V shed 2 bases and J shed 0 bases, with 5 bases lying between them. The CDR3 consists of 15 residues. Germline V gene sequence: CDR1 MNHNS, CDR2 SASEGT. Unique molecular identifiers were present on cDNA, and template switching added a universal primer site. TCRdb reanalysed the 5' RACE reads using MiXCR and keeps one entry per CDR3 protein. The sample has about 280,000 distinct CDR3 sequences, about 8.1% seen once. These data were also reused for a study on yellow fever vaccine responses in identical twins. This second study notes: Reports say the vaccine T cell response in twins looked partly convergent and partly personalized.

This chain connects TRBV6-1 to TRBJ2-6; no firm D call. This clonotype was obtained from a woman between 18 and 29 years old in good health. Sample: memory (CD45RO+) T cells sorted from blood. CDR3 DNA sequence: TGTGCCAGCAGTGAACAGCCCTCTGGGGCCAACGTCCTGACTTTC. Protein sequence: CASSEQPSGANVLTF.